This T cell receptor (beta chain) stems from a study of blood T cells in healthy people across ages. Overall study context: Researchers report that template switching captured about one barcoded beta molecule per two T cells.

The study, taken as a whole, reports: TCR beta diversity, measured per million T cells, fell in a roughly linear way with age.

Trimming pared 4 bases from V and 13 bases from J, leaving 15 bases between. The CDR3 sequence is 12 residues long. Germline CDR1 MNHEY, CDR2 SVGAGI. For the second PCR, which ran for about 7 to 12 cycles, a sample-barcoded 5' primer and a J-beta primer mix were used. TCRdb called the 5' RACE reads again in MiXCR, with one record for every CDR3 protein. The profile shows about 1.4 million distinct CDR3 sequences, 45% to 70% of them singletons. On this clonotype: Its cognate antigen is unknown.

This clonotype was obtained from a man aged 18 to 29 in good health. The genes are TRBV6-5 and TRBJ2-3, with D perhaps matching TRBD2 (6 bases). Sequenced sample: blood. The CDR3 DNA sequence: TGTGCCAGCAGTTCGGGACTTAGAGGGGAGTATTTT. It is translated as CASSSGLRGEYF.